This T cell receptor (beta chain) comes out of a study of T cells in women clearing cervical HPV infection. Across the study: Controls' single incident HPV16 infection cleared within 12 months without precancer.

Prevalent HPV16 infections were excluded; only incident single HPV16 infections included. Some clones are missing from TCRdb's copy, which holds only in-frame ones; the method was immunoSEQ multiplex PCR. This table lists roughly 38,000 clones. Trimming removed 5 bases at V and 8 bases at J, with 27 bases between. CDR3 length equals 18 residues. The germline V gene encodes CDR1 SGHVS and CDR2 FQNEAQ. Remarks on this clone: The read ends 3 residues before the CDR3 terminus; that terminus is restored from the germline J gene.

This chain uses TRBV7-8 with TRBJ2-2, with D perhaps matching TRBD2 (7 bases). The TCR comes from a woman between 18 and 69 years old with a cervical HPV16 infection that either progressed to CIN3+ or cleared (not recorded which). Source material: blood buffy coat. CDR3 sequence reads: CASSRNQGRVGPSGELFF. Incomplete CDR3 DNA: TGTGCCAGCAGCCGTAATCAGGGGAGGGTTGGACCTTCGGGGGAG. Filled out from reference TRBV7-8 and TRBJ2-2, the complete variable domain reads GAGVSQSPRYKVAKRGQDVALRCDPISGHVSLFWYQQALGQGPEFLTYFQNEAQLDKSGLPSDRFFAERPEGSVSTLKIQRTQQEDSAVYLCASSRNQGRVGPSGELFFGEGSRLTVL.